Below are 18 T cell receptor beta chains sequenced from a single sample in a study of T-cell memory formation after mild COVID-19. From the 5' RACE reads, TCRdb called clonotypes with MiXCR, one entry per CDR3 protein. The table has roughly 110,000 distinct CDR3 sequences, about 17% seen once. Sequencing used PBMCs or a T cell subset sorted from them (not recorded which). The source is an adult woman who had mild COVID-19 (a few samples of this study predate the infection). Cell type and time point are not known.

The CDR3 sequence is CASYPRENTEAFF. The DNA for the CDR3 is TGTGCCAGCTATCCTAGGGAGAACACTGAAGCTTTCTTT. V usage is TRBV5-4 and J usage is TRBJ1-1; unclear D gene. V was clipped by 7 bases and J by 1 base, with 11 bases between them. Germline loops: CDR1 SGHNT, CDR2 YYREEE (reference sequence). This CDR3 comprises 13 residues. Supplemented by reference TRBV5-4 and TRBJ1-1, the full variable domain reads ETGVTQSPTHLIKTRGQQVTLRCSSQSGHNTVSWYQQALGQGPQFIFQYYREEENGRGNFPPRFSGLQFPNYSSELNVNALELDDSALYLCASYPRENTEAFFGQGTRLTVV.

This chain links TRBV7-9 with TRBJ2-1; 7 bases match TRBD1. After removal of 5 bases from V and 5 bases from J, the junction contained 18 bases not matched to a gene. CDR3 length equals 18 residues. Germline-derived CDR1 and CDR2 are SEHNR and FQNEAQ (reference sequence). CDR3 amino acids: CASSPRGGLLDRNNEQFF. The CDR3 region has the DNA TGTGCCAGCAGCCCCCGAGGCGGCCTTTTGGACAGGAACAATGAGCAGTTCTTC.

V and J are TRBV11-2 and TRBJ2-1; 15 nucleotides match TRBD2. This CDR3 region has 18 residues. In germline, CDR1 is SGHAT, CDR2 FQNNGV. V lost 1 base and J lost 2; bases outside the gene matches: 3. This chain's CDR3 is CASSLGTSGRAPYNEQFF. The CDR3 DNA sequence: TGTGCCAGCAGCTTAGGGACTAGCGGGAGGGCCCCCTACAATGAGCAGTTCTTC. Based on the CDR3 plus reference TRBV11-2 and TRBJ2-1, the full variable domain is EAGVAQSPRYKIIEKRQSVAFWCNPISGHATLYWYQQILGQGPKLLIQFQNNGVVDDSQLPKDRFSAERLKGVDSTLKIQPAKLEDSAVYLCASSLGTSGRAPYNEQFFGPGTRLTVL.

This clonotype is medium-sized in the sample. The gene calls are TRBV20-1 and TRBJ1-2; 8 nucleotides align to TRBD1. The length of the CDR3 is 15 residues. J was trimmed by 5 bases and V by 1 base; bases with no gene match: 9. Germline V gives CDR1 DFQATT, CDR2 SNEGSKA (reference sequence). The CDR3 loop is CSARVEDRVGYGYTF. CDR3 bases: TGCAGTGCTAGAGTAGAGGACAGGGTTGGATATGGCTACACCTTC.

The chain recombines TRBV20-1 with TRBJ2-3; 14 positions agree with TRBD2. The germline CDR1 and CDR2 sequences are DFQATT and SNEGSKA (reference sequence). The trim removed 5 bases at V and 5 bases at J, leaving 6 bases unmatched. This CDR3 has 15 amino acids. The CDR3 reads CSAPAGLAGGDTQYF. The CDR3 DNA is TGCAGTGCTCCCGCCGGACTAGCGGGGGGAGATACGCAGTATTTT.

Only a few counts were recorded for this clonotype. The chain carries TRBV6-5 and TRBJ2-7, with unresolved D. V was trimmed by 4 bases and J by 2 bases, leaving 12 bases between them. Looked up from germline, CDR1 is MNHEY and CDR2 is SVGAGI. The CDR3 covers 14 residues. The CDR3 DNA is TGTGCCAGCAGTTCCAGCCAGGAAACCTACGAGCAGTACTTC. Its translation: CASSSSQETYEQYF.

V is TRBV6-2 or TRBV6-3 and J is TRBJ2-7; 8 positions match TRBD1. V was pared by 0 bases and J by 4 bases, with 8 bases of the junction left unmatched. Per germline, CDR1 MNHEY and CDR2 SVGEGT. This CDR3 region has 16 residues. CDR3 in amino acids: CASSYSRRRQGYEQYF. The CDR3 DNA follows: TGTGCCAGCAGTTACTCGAGAAGACGACAGGGGTACGAGCAGTACTTC.

The chain recombines TRBV11-3 with TRBJ2-7, with D perhaps TRBD2 (5 bases). Trimming took off 3 bases at V and 9 bases at J, with 12 bases between the two ends. Looked up from germline, CDR1 is SGHNT and CDR2 is YENEEA. This CDR3 is 12 amino acids long. The CDR3: CASSLDSRGQYF. In DNA form, the CDR3 reads TGTGCCAGCAGCTTGGACTCTCGGGGGCAGTACTTC.

For the CDR3, the DNA is TGCGCCAGCAGCAAACTGACTAGCGGGGGGATCTACGAGCAGTACTTC. Translating gives CASSKLTSGGIYEQYF. The J gene is TRBJ2-7, the V gene TRBV4-1, with 13 bases aligning to TRBD2. Unmatched junction bases numbered 7, after V lost 5 bases and J lost 3 bases. This CDR3 has 16 amino acids. Germline V gene lookup returns CDR1 MGHRA and CDR2 YSYEKL.

The chain recombines TRBV7-2 with TRBJ2-7; D gene uncertain. CDR1 is SGHTA and CDR2 is FQGNSA in the germline V gene. V gave up 7 bases and J gave up 0 bases, with 10 bases separating them. The CDR3 contains 13 residues. CDR3 coding DNA: TGTGCCAGCACCGACCAGGCCTCCTACGAGCAGTACTTC. It is translated as CASTDQASYEQYF.

The table lists this clonotype with many counts. The rearrangement uses TRBV20-1 and TRBJ2-7; possibly TRBD2 for D (6 bases). Germline V lookup: CDR1 DFQATT, CDR2 SNEGSKA (reference sequence). Trimming removed 1 base at V and 3 bases at J, with 13 bases between. There are 14 residues in the CDR3. The CDR3 coding sequence is TGCAGTGCTAGAGGGCCGGCGGGGTTCTACGAGCAGTACTTC. Translated: CSARGPAGFYEQYF.

This clonotype was observed at least ten times. The CDR3 bases are TGCGCCAGCAGCTTGAAGACAGGGCGTCTGGACGAGCAGTACTTC. Amino acids: CASSLKTGRLDEQYF. This sequence joins TRBV5-1 and TRBJ2-7; TRBD1 agrees at 7 bases. V shed 1 base, J shed 5 bases, and the junction held 9 bases outside the gene matches. Germline V gene sequence: CDR1 SGHRS, CDR2 YFSETQ. The CDR3 totals 15 residues.

A few counts support this clonotype. This chain connects TRBV4-3 to TRBJ2-1; D is possibly TRBD1 or TRBD2 (5 bases each). Germline-derived CDR1 and CDR2 are LGHNA and YSLEER. V shed 7 bases and J shed 4 bases, with 14 bases lying between them. CDR3 length equals 14 residues. The CDR3 reads CASTPGPTYNEQFF. The CDR3 DNA reads TGCGCCAGCACTCCGGGACCGACATACAATGAGCAGTTCTTC.

The chain has TRBV5-1 and TRBJ1-2, with TRBD1 as a possible D gene (5 bases). This CDR3 has 14 residues. Germline CDR1 is SGHRS and CDR2 is YFSETQ. The V end was cut by 2 bases, the J end by 2 bases, with 10 bases between. In DNA form, the CDR3 reads TGCGCCAGCAGCTTTGAGGGGACGAACTATGGCTACACCTTC. Translating it yields CASSFEGTNYGYTF.

The gene calls are TRBV29-1 and TRBJ2-7; D remains unclear. CDR1 and CDR2 (germline): SQVTM, ANQGSEA. This CDR3 is built from 12 residues. The ends were cut back, 1 base at V and 5 bases at J, with 9 bases in the middle. CDR3 loop: CSVEGPLDEQYF. In DNA, the CDR3 is TGCAGCGTTGAAGGGCCCCTAGACGAGCAGTACTTC.

This clonotype was found a few times. The chain is built from TRBV7-9 and TRBJ1-2, with TRBD1 identical over 7 bases. V dropped 5 bases and J dropped 5; count of bases not matched to a gene: 11. The CDR3 spans 15 residues. CDR1 is SEHNR and CDR2 is FQNEAQ in the germline V gene (reference sequence). CDR3 in amino acids: CASSVNPGQIYGYTF. The DNA of the CDR3 is TGTGCCAGCAGCGTCAACCCGGGACAGATTTATGGCTACACCTTC.

This chain connects TRBV5-6 to TRBJ2-7; a possible D gene is TRBD1 (6 bases). This CDR3 spans 13 amino acids. Germline V CDR1 and CDR2: SGHDT, YYEEEE. The V end lost 3 bases, the J end lost 5 bases, and 12 bases lay between the germline ends. CDR3 bases: TGTGCCAGCAGCTCAACAGGGTCCGACGAGCAGTACTTC. Translating it yields CASSSTGSDEQYF.

This clonotype was observed a handful of times. This chain links TRBV7-6 with TRBJ2-7, with TRBD1 matching over 7 bases. Unmatched junction bases numbered 10, after V lost 5 bases and J lost 0 bases. The CDR3 spans 16 residues. Germline V gene lookup returns CDR1 SGHVS and CDR2 FNYEAQ. CDR3 DNA sequence: TGTGCCAGCAGCCCTTACTGGCCAGGGGGCTCCTACGAGCAGTACTTC. Amino acids: CASSPYWPGGSYEQYF.